The 9 T cell receptor beta chains below all came from one sample that was sequenced in a study of blood T cell repertoires in COVID-19. Libraries were prepared by immunoSEQ multiplex PCR; TCRdb keeps only in-frame clonotypes and omits some of them. In the table there are approximately 200,000 clones, under 90% of which are singletons. The sequenced sample consisted of peripheral blood. The receptors come from a woman of 80 years or more with COVID-19, enrolled during active disease.

The rearrangement links TRBV9 to TRBJ2-2; D is uncertain. Deletions cut 5 bases from V and 1 base from J, with 3 bases between. The CDR3 has 12 residues. Germline loops: CDR1 SGDLS, CDR2 YYNGEE. The DNA of the CDR3 is TGTGCCAGCAGTCAGAACACCGGGGAGCTGTTTTTT. Its translation: CASSQNTGELFF.

The chain links TRBV12-3 or TRBV12-4 to TRBJ2-1; no definite D call. V gave up 8 bases and J gave up 7 bases, with 6 bases separating them. There are 10 residues in the CDR3. The CDR3 protein is CASGRNEQFF. The CDR3 DNA is TGTGCCAGCGGGCGAAATGAGCAGTTCTTC.

The chain recombines TRBV5-1 with TRBJ1-2, with 10 bases matching TRBD1. The junction had 6 bases not matched to a gene; V was cut back by 0 bases and J by 4 bases. The CDR3 spans 16 residues. CDR1 and CDR2 from the germline V gene are SGHRS and YFSETQ. This chain's CDR3 is CASSLGTGTGVYGYTF. For the CDR3, the DNA is TGCGCCAGCAGCTTGGGAACCGGGACAGGGGTCTATGGCTACACCTTC. Full variable domain (remainder filled in from reference TRBV5-1 and TRBJ1-2): KAGVTQTPRYLIKTRGQQVTLSCSPISGHRSVSWYQQTPGQGLQFLFEYFSETQRNKGNFPGRFSGRQFSNSRSEMNVSTLELGDSALYLCASSLGTGTGVYGYTFGSGTRLTVV.

The chain employs TRBV29-1 and TRBJ2-1; possible D gene TRBD1, 5 bases. The germline CDR1 and CDR2 sequences are SQVTM and ANQGSEA. V lost 6 bases to trimming and J lost 7 bases, with 13 bases between them. The CDR3 contains 12 residues. The chain's CDR3 is CSVETGRNEQFF. The CDR3 region has the DNA TGCAGCGTGGAAACAGGCCGAAATGAGCAGTTCTTC.

The rearrangement joins TRBV5-4 to TRBJ2-3, with D unresolved. The V gene lost 4 bases and the J gene lost 1 base, with 16 bases spanning the gap. The CDR3 runs to 16 residues. The germline CDR1 and CDR2 sequences are SGHNT and YYREEE (reference sequence). The CDR3 coding sequence is TGTGCCAGCAGCCTCCGGAAGAGAGGAGGCACAGATACGCAGTATTTT. Its translation is CASSLRKRGGTDTQYF.

The sample holds one count of this clone. The chain employs TRBV10-1 and TRBJ1-6; D might be TRBD1 (5 bases). Germline CDR1 WNHNN, CDR2 SYGVQD (reference sequence). Between the trimmed V and J ends, which lost 4 bases and 6 bases, there was a span of 22 bases. This CDR3 region has 18 residues. The CDR3 protein is CASSVDSLGIDLNSPLHF. Written as DNA, the CDR3 is TGCGCCAGCAGTGTCGACAGCTTAGGCATTGACCTTAATTCACCCCTCCACTTT.

V usage is TRBV5-1 and J usage is TRBJ2-2, with 7 bases aligning to TRBD2. In germline, CDR1 is SGHRS, CDR2 YFSETQ. The CDR3 is 16 amino acids. V shed 0 bases and J 6 bases; nucleotides not matched to a gene: 8. The CDR3 sequence is CASSLGDSGTAGELFF. In DNA, the CDR3 is TGCGCCAGCAGCTTGGGCGACAGCGGGACGGCCGGGGAGCTGTTTTTT.

V usage is TRBV19 and J usage is TRBJ1-6; tentatively, D is TRBD1 (6 bases). The ends were cut back, 6 bases at V and 8 bases at J, with 17 bases in the middle. Germline V lookup: CDR1 LNHDA, CDR2 SQIVND (reference sequence). The CDR3 runs 15 residues. CDR3 amino acids: CASRRSGVFDSPLHF. CDR3 DNA sequence: TGTGCCAGTAGGAGGTCAGGGGTCTTTGATTCACCCCTCCACTTT.

V and J are TRBV9 and TRBJ2-5; tentative D call: TRBD2 (6 bases). The V end was cut by 3 bases, the J end by 5 bases, with 11 bases between. This CDR3 contains 13 residues. Germline CDR1 reads SGDLS; CDR2 reads YYNGEE. Here the CDR3 reads CASSGGRGETQYF. In nucleotides, the CDR3 is TGTGCCAGCAGCGGGGGCCGGGGGGAGACCCAGTACTTC.